One sample yielded the 18 T cell receptor beta chains listed below, sequenced in a study of shared clonotypes between healthy human individuals. Measured with immunoSEQ multiplex PCR; TCRdb has only the in-frame clones, and not every one. The repertoire holds about 1.5 million clones, nearly 99% seen once, with approximately 0.44% in the top ten. Specimen: naive CD4+ T cells sorted from blood. Sample subset: CD45RA+ positively selected. The receptors derive from a man younger than 45 in good health.

The chain combines TRBV18 with TRBJ2-5; D is possibly TRBD1 (5 bases). The V gene's germline CDR1 is KGHSH and CDR2 LQKENI. The CDR3 is made up of 13 amino acids. Trimming left V 5 bases short and J 9 bases short, with 16 bases between. The CDR3: CASSMDNRQAQYF. The DNA for the CDR3 is TGTGCCAGCTCAATGGACAACCGCCAGGCCCAGTACTTC.

The chain employs TRBV9 and TRBJ2-1; TRBD2 agrees at 8 bases. With 3 bases clipped from V and 5 bases from J, the junction kept 7 bases outside the gene matches. Germline lookup yields CDR1 SGDLS and CDR2 YYNGEE. The CDR3 loop spans 15 amino acids. As DNA, the CDR3 is TGTGCCAGCAGCGGGGCAGCGGGAGTAAACAATGAGCAGTTCTTC. This encodes CASSGAAGVNNEQFF.

The rearrangement uses TRBV29-1 and TRBJ2-1; D is undetermined. V was trimmed by 5 bases and J by 6 bases, leaving 11 bases between them. The CDR3 is 12 residues long. The germline CDR1 and CDR2 sequences are SQVTM and ANQGSEA. CDR3 loop: CSVQKIFNEQFF. The CDR3, as DNA: TGCAGCGTTCAGAAGATCTTCAATGAGCAGTTCTTC.

The CDR3 region is CASSLSGTGGVGLGYGYTF. The DNA for the CDR3 is TGTGCCAGCAGTTTATCGGGGACAGGGGGCGTAGGGCTCGGCTATGGCTACACCTTC. The V and J genes are TRBV27 and TRBJ1-2; 12 nucleotides match TRBD1. Germline V gene sequence: CDR1 MNHEY, CDR2 SMNVEV (reference sequence). The CDR3 spans 19 residues. J lost 4 bases, V lost 0 bases, and 12 bases had no gene match.

The genes are TRBV19 and TRBJ2-1; 11 bases line up with TRBD1. CDR3 size: 17 residues. Trimming at V came to 5 bases and at J to 7 bases, leaving 13 bases not matched to a gene. In germline, CDR1 is LNHDA, CDR2 SQIVND (reference sequence). The CDR3 is CASSLLPGQGGRNEQFF. CDR3 coding DNA: TGTGCCAGTAGTCTTCTCCCGGGACAGGGGGGACGGAATGAGCAGTTCTTC.

The chain combines TRBV7-2 with TRBJ2-3; TRBD2 agrees at 7 bases. This CDR3 spans 16 amino acids. CDR1 and CDR2 from the germline V gene are SGHTA and FQGNSA. V shed 1 base and J 4 bases; nucleotides not matched to a gene: 8. CDR3 nucleotide sequence: TGTGCCAGCAGCTTAGTTGCGGGAGTTGGATCAGATACGCAGTATTTT. It codes for CASSLVAGVGSDTQYF.

The rearrangement links TRBV19 to TRBJ2-1; D may be TRBD2 (5 bases). V lost 1 base and J lost 4, with 8 bases in between. The CDR3 is 14 amino acids. Germline CDR1 is LNHDA and CDR2 is SQIVND (reference sequence). The CDR3 DNA reads as TGTGCCAGTAGTATAGGCCGGGATTACAATGAGCAGTTCTTC. Translating gives CASSIGRDYNEQFF.

The CDR3 bases are TGTGCCAGCAGCTTCTCAACGGGAGTAAGGGGCACAGATACGCAGTATTTT. Amino acid sequence: CASSFSTGVRGTDTQYF. The chain carries TRBV11-3 and TRBJ2-3; a weak D match, TRBD2 (6 bases). CDR1 and CDR2 from the germline V gene are SGHNT and YENEEA. The CDR3 runs 17 residues. Trimming cost V 3 bases and J 1 base, with 17 bases left between them. Variable domain in full (rest from reference TRBV11-3 and TRBJ2-3): EAGVVQSPRYKIIEKKQPVAFWCNPISGHNTLYWYLQNLGQGPELLIRYENEEAVDDSQLPKDRFSAERLKGVDSTLKIQPAELGDSAVYLCASSFSTGVRGTDTQYFGPGTRLTVL.

The rearrangement joins TRBV14 to TRBJ2-5; tentative D call: TRBD2 (5 bases). The CDR3 is 13 amino acids. V was trimmed by 2 bases and J by 4 bases, leaving 8 bases between them. In germline, CDR1 is SGHDN, CDR2 FVKESK. DNA for the CDR3: TGTGCCAGCAGCCAATGGGAGAGAGAGACCCAGTACTTC. Translating gives CASSQWERETQYF.

V usage is TRBV7-2 and J usage is TRBJ2-1, with 12 bases fitting TRBD2. Germline V gene lookup returns CDR1 SGHTA and CDR2 FQGNSA. After removal of 5 bases from V and 12 bases from J, the junction contained 2 bases not matched to a gene. The CDR3 spans 12 residues. The CDR3 coding sequence is TGTGCCAGCAGCCAGACTAGCGGGAGGCAGTTCTTC. Its translation is CASSQTSGRQFF.

The rearrangement uses TRBV4-1 and TRBJ2-7; no reliable D call. The V gene's germline CDR1 is MGHRA and CDR2 YSYEKL. V dropped 2 bases and J dropped 0 bases, with 14 bases sitting between them. This CDR3 region has 16 residues. The CDR3 DNA reads TGCGCCAGCAGCCAAATGCCGTTCTACTTCTCCTACGAGCAGTACTTC. This codes for CASSQMPFYFSYEQYF.

The chain carries TRBV19 and TRBJ2-5; TRBD2 agrees at 10 bases. The CDR3 has 16 residues. CDR1 is LNHDA and CDR2 is SQIVND in the germline V gene (reference sequence). V lost 6 bases to trimming and J lost 4 bases; unmatched junction nucleotides: 11. In DNA, the CDR3 is TGTGCCAGTAGCCTTAATAGCGGGAGGCGGCCAGAGACCCAGTACTTC. It codes for CASSLNSGRRPETQYF.

The V call is TRBV27, the J call TRBJ2-7; 7 bases align to TRBD2. CDR3 length: 16 residues. The germline CDR1 and CDR2 sequences are MNHEY and SMNVEV (reference sequence). The trim removed 5 bases at V and 5 bases at J, leaving 15 bases unmatched. The CDR3 is CASSGIRLARSHEQYF. The CDR3 nucleotides read TGTGCCAGCAGTGGAATTCGACTAGCTAGGAGCCACGAGCAGTACTTC.

V usage is TRBV7-2 and J usage is TRBJ2-5, with D maybe TRBD2 (6 bases). Germline CDR1 and CDR2: SGHTA and FQGNSA. This CDR3 comprises 13 residues. The V and J ends lost 5 bases and 9 bases respectively, with 16 bases between them. The CDR3 DNA is TGTGCCAGCAGCAAGCCCGGGCCGGGAGCCCAGTACTTC. This encodes CASSKPGPGAQYF.

This clone was picked up one time. This chain connects TRBV28 to TRBJ1-3; no reliable D call. This CDR3 has 15 amino acids. Between the trimmed V and J ends, which lost 5 bases and 4 bases, there was a span of 15 bases. Germline V lookup: CDR1 MDHEN, CDR2 SYDVKM. CDR3: CASSPPPGRGNTIYF. DNA for the CDR3: TGTGCCAGCAGTCCTCCCCCCGGTAGGGGAAACACCATATATTTT.

The V call is TRBV7-9, the J call TRBJ2-7; 7 nucleotides match TRBD1. V lost 5 bases, J lost 0 bases, and 10 bases stayed unmatched. CDR1 and CDR2 (germline): SEHNR, FQNEAQ (reference sequence). This CDR3 has 16 residues. Written as DNA, the CDR3 is TGTGCCAGCAGCCGATTGCCGGACAGGTTCTCCTACGAGCAGTACTTC. Translated, it gives CASSRLPDRFSYEQYF.

This chain links TRBV6-5 with TRBJ2-7; maybe TRBD2 (6 bases). The CDR3 spans 15 residues. Per the germline V gene, CDR1 is MNHEY and CDR2 is SVGAGI. V lost 2 bases and J 0 bases, leaving 11 bases between the germline ends. CDR3 in DNA: TGTGCCAGCAGTTACGTACGGACTATCTCCTACGAGCAGTACTTC. Protein product: CASSYVRTISYEQYF.

In nucleotides, the CDR3 is TGTGCCAGCAGCCGCCGGGGAGATACGCAGTATTTT. This encodes CASSRRGDTQYF. The rearrangement links TRBV6-5 to TRBJ2-3, with D possibly TRBD2 on 5 matching bases. Trimming took 6 bases from V and 5 from J, leaving 9 bases between them. This CDR3 region has 12 residues. Germline loops: CDR1 MNHEY, CDR2 SVGAGI.